What follows describes a single T cell receptor (beta chain). TCRdb's copy holds only in-frame clones and misses some; the assay was immunoSEQ multiplex PCR. In the table there are about 170,000 clones, approximately 88% of which are singletons. The entry originates in a study of blood T cell repertoires in COVID-19. The origin of this receptor is a woman in her sixties with acute or convalescent COVID-19. Sample: peripheral blood.

This CDR3 reads CAAKQGPNTEAFF. CDR3 nucleotides: TGTGCCGCAAAACAGGGGCCGAACACTGAAGCTTTCTTT. The chain recombines TRBV28 with TRBJ1-1; TRBD1 matches 7 bases. This CDR3 contains 13 residues. Trimming removed 11 bases from V and 1 base from J; junction bases left unmatched: 7. Per the germline V gene, CDR1 is MDHEN and CDR2 is SYDVKM.